This TCR beta chain was sequenced during a study of T cell repertoires in cytomegalovirus infection. Via MiXCR, TCRdb re-called the reads, giving one row per CDR3 protein. The sample lists 35,000 to 55,000 distinct CDR3 sequences; approximately 19% were seen once. This clonotype was counted between two and nine times. Its antigen is unknown. This CDR3 contains 18 residues. With V trimmed by 2 bases and J by 7 bases, 11 bases remained unmatched. Germline V lookup: CDR1 LGHDT, CDR2 YNNKEL (reference sequence). The study's findings and limits: Within the response measured ex vivo, HLA-C-restricted CMV-specific TCR beta clonotypes were dominant.

The sample was CD8+ T cells from cultured PBMCs, taken from culture after CMV antigen stimulation. The chain joins TRBV3-1 to TRBJ2-1; 13 positions match TRBD2. The TCR originated in a human donor in good health (CMV status not recorded). Some clones in this sample may be carry-over from other donors' samples. The CDR3 loop is CASSQPGLAGVRGNEQFF. Here the CDR3 DNA reads TGTGCCAGCAGCCAACCCGGACTAGCGGGAGTTCGAGGTAATGAGCAGTTCTTC.